The next 13 T cell receptor beta chains were all read from a single sample in a study of glioma-infiltrating T cells after dendritic cell vaccination. Specified time point: after dendritic cell vaccination, including at tumor progression/relapse. The data were produced by immunoSEQ multiplex PCR, yet TCRdb's version contains in-frame clones alone and is incomplete. The sample includes 85,000 or so clones, about 85% of them seen just once. The sequences come from blood, collected after dendritic cell vaccination. Receptor source: a human donor with glioblastoma.

This rearrangement joins TRBV28 to TRBJ1-4; no clear D gene. With 5 bases removed from V and 5 bases from J, the gap between germline ends came to 15 bases. Per germline, CDR1 MDHEN and CDR2 SYDVKM. The CDR3 covers 15 residues. The CDR3 DNA reads TGTGCCAGCAGTATAGCCGCAGAACCGAATGAAAAACTGTTTTTT. As protein: CASSIAAEPNEKLFF.

The chain links TRBV7-9 to TRBJ2-2; TRBD2 matches 10 bases. The CDR3 is 15 residues long. The trim removed 3 bases at V and 5 bases at J, leaving 3 bases unmatched. CDR1 and CDR2 (germline): SEHNR, FQNEAQ (reference sequence). This CDR3 is CASSFELAGTGELFF. CDR3 DNA sequence: TGTGCCAGCAGCTTTGAACTAGCGGGAACCGGGGAGCTGTTTTTT.

V is TRBV7-3 and J is TRBJ2-2; 7 nucleotides match TRBD1. The CDR3 length is 14 residues. The ends lost 8 bases at V and 0 bases at J; junction bases unmatched: 3. Germline loops: CDR1 SGHTA, CDR2 FQGTGA. CDR3 coding DNA: TGTGCCAGCTCGGGACAGCCGAACACCGGGGAGCTGTTTTTT. Translating gives CASSGQPNTGELFF.

The chain carries TRBV14 and TRBJ1-6; D unclear. Germline CDR1 and CDR2: SGHDN and FVKESK. Trimming shortened V by 4 bases and J by 5 bases, and 12 bases separated the two germline ends. The CDR3 contains 15 residues. As DNA, the CDR3 is TGTGCCAGCAGCCCGCCGGGATCACATAATTCACCCCTCCACTTT. Its translation is CASSPPGSHNSPLHF.

The chain uses TRBV7-9 and TRBJ2-7; TRBD2 agrees at 12 bases. V was pared by 5 bases and J by 5 bases, with 13 bases of the junction left unmatched. This CDR3 region has 17 residues. Germline CDR1 is SEHNR and CDR2 is FQNEAQ (reference sequence). This CDR3 is CASSPGLAGNFEDEQYF. The CDR3 DNA reads TGTGCCAGCAGCCCAGGACTAGCGGGGAATTTTGAGGACGAGCAGTACTTC.

On this clone: The CDR3 does not close with the conserved phenylalanine or tryptophan, likely indicating a read error. The limits of the CDR3 on the DNA are not certain, so only TCRdb's listed CDR3 is given. V and J are TRBV14 and TRBJ1-1. The CDR3 is 11 residues long, counting both termini. Looked up from germline, CDR1 is SGHDN and CDR2 is FVKESK. CDR3 amino acids: CASSQETEYRL.

The chain couples TRBV6-5 to TRBJ1-4; 8 nucleotides align to TRBD1. In germline, CDR1 is MNHEY, CDR2 SVGAGI. The CDR3 length is 16 residues. The junction had 9 bases not matched to a gene; V was cut back by 4 bases and J by 5 bases. As DNA, the CDR3 is TGTGCCAGCAGTTCGGACAGGGTAGGAGGGAATGAAAAACTGTTTTTT. This sequence encodes CASSSDRVGGNEKLFF.

This chain uses TRBV27 with TRBJ2-4; the match to TRBD2 covers 13 bases. Germline V gene lookup returns CDR1 MNHEY and CDR2 SMNVEV (reference sequence). The CDR3 loop spans 17 amino acids. Trimming took 6 bases from V and 3 from J; bases not matched to a gene: 8. The CDR3 is CASSSFTSGRVKNIQYF. Written as DNA, the CDR3 is TGTGCCAGCAGCTCCTTCACTAGCGGGAGGGTCAAAAACATTCAGTACTTC.

V gene TRBV14 combines with J gene TRBJ2-6; TRBD2 matches at 9 bases. The CDR3 is 17 amino acids. CDR1 and CDR2 (germline): SGHDN, FVKESK. The V segment lost 2 bases and the J segment 0 bases; nucleotides outside the gene matches: 2. The CDR3 loop is CASSQIAGVSGANVLTF. The CDR3 bases are TGTGCCAGCAGCCAAATAGCGGGGGTCTCTGGGGCCAACGTCCTGACTTTC.

CDR3 sequence reads: CASSPVGTGDYQPQHF. CDR3 coding DNA: TGTGCCAGCTCACCGGTGGGCACAGGGGATTATCAGCCCCAGCATTTT. V usage is TRBV18 and J usage is TRBJ1-5, with 7 positions matching TRBD1. The length of the CDR3 is 16 residues. Looked up from germline, CDR1 is KGHSH and CDR2 is LQKENI. V lost 3 bases to trimming and J lost 5 bases; unmatched junction nucleotides: 10.

V gene TRBV7-6 combines with J gene TRBJ1-2, with D unresolved. Per the germline V gene, CDR1 is SGHVS and CDR2 is FNYEAQ. The CDR3 contains 13 residues. V shed 1 base and J shed 2 bases, with 5 bases lying between them. CDR3 sequence: CASSLDQNYGYTF. In DNA, the CDR3 is TGTGCCAGCAGCTTAGACCAGAACTATGGCTACACCTTC.

This chain uses TRBV7-9 with TRBJ1-1, with D tentatively TRBD1 (5 bases). With 4 bases removed from V and 4 bases from J, the gap between germline ends came to 19 bases. Germline V lookup: CDR1 SEHNR, CDR2 FQNEAQ (reference sequence). The CDR3 consists of 16 residues. The CDR3 loop is CASSYSGGGRTTEAFF. The CDR3 nucleotides read TGTGCCAGCAGCTACTCCGGGGGGGGTAGGACCACTGAAGCTTTCTTT.

The chain recombines TRBV28 with TRBJ1-4; D might be TRBD1 (5 bases). V lost 7 bases and J lost 0, with 12 bases in between. Germline-derived CDR1 and CDR2 are MDHEN and SYDVKM. CDR3 length: 15 amino acids. The chain's CDR3 is CASNRGGTTNEKLFF. The CDR3 DNA follows: TGTGCCAGCAACCGCGGGGGAACAACTAATGAAAAACTGTTTTTT.